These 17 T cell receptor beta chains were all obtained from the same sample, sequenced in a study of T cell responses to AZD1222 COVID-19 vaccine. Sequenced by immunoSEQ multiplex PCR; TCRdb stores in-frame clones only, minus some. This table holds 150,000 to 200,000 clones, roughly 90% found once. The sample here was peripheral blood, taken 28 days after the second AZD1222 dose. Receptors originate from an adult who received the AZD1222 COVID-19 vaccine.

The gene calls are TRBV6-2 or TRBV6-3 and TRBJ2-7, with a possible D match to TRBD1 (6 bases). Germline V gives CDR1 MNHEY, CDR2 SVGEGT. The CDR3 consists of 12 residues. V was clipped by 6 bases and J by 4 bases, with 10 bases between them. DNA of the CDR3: TGTGCCAGCAGCAATGGACAGTACGAGCAGTACTTC. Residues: CASSNGQYEQYF.

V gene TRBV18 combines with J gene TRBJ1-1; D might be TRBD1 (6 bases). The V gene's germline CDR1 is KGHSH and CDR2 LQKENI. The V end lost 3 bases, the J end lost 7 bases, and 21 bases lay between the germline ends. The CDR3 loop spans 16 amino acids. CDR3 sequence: CASSPSRLGAIGEAFF. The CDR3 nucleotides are TGTGCCAGCTCACCGAGCAGGTTGGGGGCAATAGGTGAAGCTTTCTTT.

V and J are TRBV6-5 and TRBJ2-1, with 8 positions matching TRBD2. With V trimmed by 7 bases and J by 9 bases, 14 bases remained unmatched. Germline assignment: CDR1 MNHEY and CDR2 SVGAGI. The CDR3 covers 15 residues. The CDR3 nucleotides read TGTGCCAGCACCCCGGGACTAGTGAGGTGGGGTGAGCAGTTCTTC. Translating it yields CASTPGLVRWGEQFF.

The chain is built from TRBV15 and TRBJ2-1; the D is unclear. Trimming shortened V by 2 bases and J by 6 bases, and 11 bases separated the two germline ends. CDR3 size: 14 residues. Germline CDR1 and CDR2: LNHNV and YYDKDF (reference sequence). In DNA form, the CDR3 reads TGTGCCACCAGCAGATCACTGACCGGCAATGAGCAGTTCTTC. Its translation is CATSRSLTGNEQFF.

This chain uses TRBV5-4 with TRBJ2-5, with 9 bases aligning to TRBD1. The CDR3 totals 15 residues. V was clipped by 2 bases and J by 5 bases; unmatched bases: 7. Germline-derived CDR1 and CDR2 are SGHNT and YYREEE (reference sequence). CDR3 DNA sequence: TGTGCCAGCAGCTTCACAGGGGGCGTTGGGGAGACCCAGTACTTC. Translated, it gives CASSFTGGVGETQYF. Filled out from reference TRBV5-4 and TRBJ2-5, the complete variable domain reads ETGVTQSPTHLIKTRGQQVTLRCSSQSGHNTVSWYQQALGQGPQFIFQYYREEENGRGNFPPRFSGLQFPNYSSELNVNALELDDSALYLCASSFTGGVGETQYFGPGTRLLVL.

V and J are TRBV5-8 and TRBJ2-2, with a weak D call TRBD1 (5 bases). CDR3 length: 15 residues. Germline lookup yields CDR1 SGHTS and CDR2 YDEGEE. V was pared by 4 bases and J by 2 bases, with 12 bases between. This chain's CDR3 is CASSATGDNTGELFF. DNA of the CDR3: TGTGCCAGCAGCGCCACAGGAGACAACACCGGGGAGCTGTTTTTT.

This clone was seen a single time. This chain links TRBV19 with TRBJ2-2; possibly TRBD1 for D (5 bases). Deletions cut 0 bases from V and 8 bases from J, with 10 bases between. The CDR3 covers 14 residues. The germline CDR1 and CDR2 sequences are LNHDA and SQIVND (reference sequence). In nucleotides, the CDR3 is TGTGCCAGTAGTATAGAAAGGGGAAGGGGGGAGCTGTTTTTT. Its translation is CASSIERGRGELFF.

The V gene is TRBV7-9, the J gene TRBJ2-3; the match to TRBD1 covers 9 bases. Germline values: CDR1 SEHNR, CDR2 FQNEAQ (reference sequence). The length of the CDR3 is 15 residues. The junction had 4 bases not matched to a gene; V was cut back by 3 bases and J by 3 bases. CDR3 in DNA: TGTGCCAGCAGCTTTTCGGGACAGGGTACAGATACGCAGTATTTT. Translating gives CASSFSGQGTDTQYF.

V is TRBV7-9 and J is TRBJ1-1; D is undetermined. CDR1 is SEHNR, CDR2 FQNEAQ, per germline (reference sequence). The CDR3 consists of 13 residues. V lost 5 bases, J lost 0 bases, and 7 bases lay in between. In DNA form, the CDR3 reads TGTGCCAGCAGCCAGGATTTGAACACTGAAGCTTTCTTT. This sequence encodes CASSQDLNTEAFF.

CDR3 in amino acids: CASSEALLGPQHF. CDR3 DNA: TGTGCCAGCAGTGAAGCGCTTCTGGGGCCCCAGCATTTT. The genes are TRBV6-1 and TRBJ1-5; D not certain. Germline V CDR1 and CDR2: MNHNS, SASEGT. V was cut by 0 bases and J by 9 bases, with 9 bases left in between. The CDR3 loop spans 13 amino acids.

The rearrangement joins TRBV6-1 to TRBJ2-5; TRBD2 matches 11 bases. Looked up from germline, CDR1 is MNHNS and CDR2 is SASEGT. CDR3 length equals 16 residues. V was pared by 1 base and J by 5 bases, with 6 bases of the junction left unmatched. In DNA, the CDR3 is TGTGCCAGCAGTGAAGGGTCTAGCGGGGGGTGGGAGACCCAGTACTTC. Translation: CASSEGSSGGWETQYF.

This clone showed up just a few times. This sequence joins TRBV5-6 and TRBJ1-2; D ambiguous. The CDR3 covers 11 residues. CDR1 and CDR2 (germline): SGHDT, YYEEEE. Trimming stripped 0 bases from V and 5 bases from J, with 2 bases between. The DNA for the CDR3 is TGTGCCAGCAGCTTGGGGTATGGCTACACCTTC. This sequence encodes CASSLGYGYTF.

The CDR3 DNA follows: TGCAGCGTTGGGGGGGGAGACTCTGGAAACACCATATATTTT. Translation gives CSVGGGDSGNTIYF. The J gene is TRBJ1-3, the V gene TRBV29-1, with D maybe TRBD1 (5 bases). This CDR3 comprises 14 residues. Germline assignment: CDR1 SQVTM and CDR2 ANQGSEA. The ends were cut back, 4 bases at V and 0 bases at J, with 10 bases in the middle.

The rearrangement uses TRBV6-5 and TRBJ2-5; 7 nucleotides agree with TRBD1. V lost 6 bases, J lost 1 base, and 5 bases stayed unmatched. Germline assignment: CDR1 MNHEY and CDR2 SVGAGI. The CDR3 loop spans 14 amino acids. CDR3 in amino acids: CASRRDRVQETQYF. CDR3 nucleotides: TGTGCCAGCAGACGAGACAGGGTCCAAGAGACCCAGTACTTC.

The CDR3 DNA sequence: TGTGCCAGCAGTTTAATTAAACTTAATTCACCCCTCCACTTT. Translation gives CASSLIKLNSPLHF. This sequence joins TRBV28 and TRBJ1-6; D gene uncertain. Trimming left V 2 bases short and J 6 bases short, with 8 bases between. Germline CDR1 MDHEN, CDR2 SYDVKM. The CDR3 has 14 amino acids.

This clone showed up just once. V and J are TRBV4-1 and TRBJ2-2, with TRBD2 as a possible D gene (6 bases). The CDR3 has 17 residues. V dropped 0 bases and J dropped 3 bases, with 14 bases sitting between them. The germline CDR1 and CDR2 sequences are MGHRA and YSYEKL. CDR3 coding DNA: TGCGCCAGCAGCCAAGAAGGGTCCGGGAGCTACACCGGGGAGCTGTTTTTT. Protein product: CASSQEGSGSYTGELFF.

CDR3: CASSRLAGGYNEQFF. CDR3 nucleotides: TGTGCCAGCAGTAGGCTAGCGGGGGGCTACAATGAGCAGTTCTTC. This rearrangement joins TRBV7-2 to TRBJ2-1; 11 bases map to TRBD2. Germline V CDR1 and CDR2: SGHTA, FQGNSA. This CDR3 has 15 residues. V shed 6 bases, J shed 3 bases, and the junction held 4 bases outside the gene matches.